Here is one T cell receptor (beta chain) with its context. This record comes from a study of T cell responses to AZD1222 COVID-19 vaccine. Sequencing was performed with immunoSEQ multiplex PCR; in TCRdb, only in-frame clones are kept and a portion is missing. Of around 160,000 clones in the sample, 85% to 95% were seen once. The CDR3 is made up of 15 amino acids. The V end lost 11 bases, the J end lost 2 bases, and 21 bases lay between the germline ends. Germline assignment: CDR1 LNHDA and CDR2 SQIVND (reference sequence). The chain links TRBV19 to TRBJ1-1; the D is unclear. The sequence came from an adult in good health. This material consisted of peripheral blood, taken on day 0 of AZD1222 vaccination. The CDR3 reads CASPRAAKINTEAFF. The CDR3 DNA is TGTGCCTCCCCCCGGGCAGCCAAAATAAACACTGAAGCTTTCTTT.